This T cell receptor beta chain was sequenced for a study of blood T cell repertoires in COVID-19. On the study more broadly: The analysed material was cDNA or gDNA that came from T cells, B-cell-depleted T cells, or PBMCs.

Germline V CDR1 and CDR2: SEHNR, FQNEAQ (reference sequence). V lost 4 bases, J lost 2 bases, and 7 bases stayed unmatched. The CDR3 is 15 residues long. Sequenced by immunoSEQ multiplex PCR; TCRdb stores in-frame clones only, minus some. The sample lists more than 110,000 clones; under 85% were seen once. This clone has a single count. The genes are TRBV7-9 and TRBJ2-5; 7 bases fit TRBD1. Sequenced sample: PBMCs or T cells enriched from blood (not recorded which). This TCR was sampled from a young woman who had been exposed to COVID-19. This chain's CDR3 is CASSSNPGQQETQYF. Here the CDR3 DNA reads TGTGCCAGCAGCTCGAATCCGGGACAGCAAGAGACCCAGTACTTC.